This TCR beta chain was captured in a study of T cells in Graves' hyperthyroidism and ophthalmopathy. RNA transcripts gave rise to amplified TCR beta CDR3 regions. When the TCR CDR3 underwent first-round RT-PCR, the HTBI primer set was used. In TCRdb, the multiplex PCR reads were re-called with MiXCR into one record per CDR3 protein. The sample records roughly 500,000 distinct CDR3 sequences, approximately 49% being singletons. With 5 bases clipped from V and 5 bases from J, the junction kept 5 bases outside the gene matches. Per the germline V gene, CDR1 is DFQATT and CDR2 is SNEGSKA (reference sequence). The CDR3 sequence is 12 residues long. Ten or more counts support this clonotype.

Sequenced material: peripheral blood or thyroid tissue (not recorded which). The receptor's source is an adult woman with Graves' disease, either hyperthyroidism or ophthalmopathy (not recorded which). This sequence joins TRBV20-1 and TRBJ2-5, with 7 nucleotides matching TRBD2. CDR3 nucleotide sequence: TGCAGTGCTGTCCAGGGAGGGGAGACCCAGTACTTC. Encoded protein: CSAVQGGETQYF.